A single sample gave rise to the 2 T cell receptor beta chains below, sequenced in a study of vaccination effects on CD4 cells after COVID-19. TCRdb's table, derived via immunoSEQ multiplex PCR, lists solely in-frame clones and lacks some. The sample includes just under 75,000 clones, 65% to 80% of them seen just once. A roughly 11-day culture period preceded the isolation of CD4+ T cells. As their vaccination, participants received two doses of either BNT162b2 or mRNA-1273. Their antigens are not known. This specimen consisted of CD4+ T cells from PBMCs cultured without peptide, obtained after COVID-19 vaccination. These receptors were taken from a human donor who received a COVID-19 vaccine.

This clone was seen at least ten times. The genes are TRBV14 and TRBJ1-4, with 7 bases identical to TRBD1. The ends lost 6 bases at V and 7 bases at J; junction bases unmatched: 11. The CDR3 extends over 15 amino acids. CDR1 is SGHDN, CDR2 FVKESK, per germline. The CDR3 nucleotides read TGTGCCAGCAGTCAGACAGGGCCATTTGGTGAAAAACTGTTTTTT. It codes for CASSQTGPFGEKLFF. The entire variable domain, with the rest obtained from reference TRBV14 and TRBJ1-4, is as follows: EAGVTQFPSHSVIEKGQTVTLRCDPISGHDNLYWYRRVMGKEIKFLLHFVKESKQDESGMPNNRFLAERTGGTYSTLKVQPAELEDSGVYFCASSQTGPFGEKLFFGSGTQLSVL.

The J gene is TRBJ1-6, the V gene TRBV7-2; 7 positions match TRBD1. The CDR3 spans 15 residues. V lost 5 bases and J lost 10; bases outside the gene matches: 11. The germline V gene has CDR1 SGHTA and CDR2 FQGNSA. The CDR3 DNA reads TGTGCCAGCAGCCCCCGACGGGACAGAGGATCACCCCTCCACTTT. This sequence encodes CASSPRRDRGSPLHF.